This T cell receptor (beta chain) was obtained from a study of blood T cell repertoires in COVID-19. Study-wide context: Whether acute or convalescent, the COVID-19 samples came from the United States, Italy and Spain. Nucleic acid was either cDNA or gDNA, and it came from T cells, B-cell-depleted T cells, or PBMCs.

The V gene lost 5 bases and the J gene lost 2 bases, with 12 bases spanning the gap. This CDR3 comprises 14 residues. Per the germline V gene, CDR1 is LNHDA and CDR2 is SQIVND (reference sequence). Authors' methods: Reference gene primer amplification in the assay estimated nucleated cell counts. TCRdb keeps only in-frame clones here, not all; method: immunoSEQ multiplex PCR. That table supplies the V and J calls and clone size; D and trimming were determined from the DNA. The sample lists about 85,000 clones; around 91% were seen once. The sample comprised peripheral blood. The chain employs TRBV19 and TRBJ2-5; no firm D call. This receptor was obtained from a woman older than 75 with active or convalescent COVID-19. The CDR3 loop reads CASSEIARQETQYF. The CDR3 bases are TGTGCCAGTAGTGAGATAGCAAGGCAAGAGACCCAGTACTTC.